Listed below are T cell receptor beta chains from one sample, sequenced in a study of blood T cell repertoires in COVID-19. Sequenced by immunoSEQ multiplex PCR; TCRdb stores in-frame clones only, minus some. The sample holds about 160,000 clones, about 93% seen once. The sample comprised peripheral blood. These TCRs come from a woman in her forties or fifties with acute or convalescent COVID-19. CDR3s include the opening cysteine and the closing phenylalanine or tryptophan. A D gene is named only where the DNA matches it firmly. Expanded clones are given a class, and other clones once, few, many or no size at all.

-	TRBJ2-5	TRBV30	-	TGTGCCTGGGAGCGAAAAGAGACCCAGTACTTC	CAWERKETQYF
TRBD1	TRBJ1-4	TRBV2	-	TGTGCCAGCAGTCCGGGACAGCTAAATGAAAAACTGTTTTTT	CASSPGQLNEKLFF
-	TRBJ1-4	TRBV15	-	TGTGCCACCAGCAGGTTCAAAGTGAGCAATGGTGAAAAACTGTTTTTT	CATSRFKVSNGEKLFF
-	TRBJ2-7	TRBV27	-	TGTGCCAGCAGTTCTGACGGCAGCGGTGGTTACGAGCAGTACTTC	CASSSDGSGGYEQYF
-	TRBJ1-6	TRBV9	-	TGTGCCAGCAGCGTAGCTACAGGGTATAATTCACCCCTCCACTTT	CASSVATGYNSPLHF
-	TRBJ1-5	TRBV19	-	TGTGCCAGTAGTATTCGAGACATTAATCAGCCCCAGCATTTT	CASSIRDINQPQHF
-	TRBJ1-2	TRBV7-9	-	TGTGCCAGCAGCTTTTATGACTATGGCTACACCTTC	CASSFYDYGYTF
TRBD1	TRBJ2-5	TRBV7-8	-	TGTGCCAGCAGCCCGGGACAGCAAGAGACCCAGTACTTC	CASSPGQQETQYF
TRBD2	TRBJ2-3	TRBV7-9	-	TGTGCTTCTAGCGGGCGTATTCCCACAGATACGCAGTATTTT	CASSGRIPTDTQYF
TRBD2	TRBJ2-2	TRBV7-2	-	TGTGCCAGCAGCGTAGCGGGAGGGCAGGTCGGGGAGCTGTTTTTT	CASSVAGGQVGELFF
-	TRBJ2-1	TRBV7-3	-	TGTGCCAGCAGCTTAGAGGCCCGGCAGCGCTCCCATCATCCCCTCTACAATGAGCAGTTCTTC	CASSLEARQRSHHPLYNEQFF
-	TRBJ1-1	TRBV4-1	-	TGCGCCAGCAGCCAGGGACCGGGGGGCACTGAAGCTTTCTTT	CASSQGPGGTEAFF
TRBD1	TRBJ1-1	TRBV28	-	TGTGCCAGCAGCCCCGGGACAGGGGGCCGGGCTTTCTTT	CASSPGTGGRAFF
TRBD2	TRBJ2-3	TRBV6-5	once	TGTGCCAGCAGTTACCGGATCGGACTAGCTGATACGCAGTATTTT	CASSYRIGLADTQYF
-	TRBJ1-2	TRBV19	-	TGTGCCAGTAGGGGAATGACAGGAACGAGGTATGGCTACACCTTC	CASRGMTGTRYGYTF
-	TRBJ2-7	TRBV23-1	-	TGCGCCAGCAGTCAGGGTGACAGAACCTACGAGCAGTACTTC	CASSQGDRTYEQYF
-	TRBJ1-1	TRBV6-1	once	TGTGCCAGCAGTGAATGGGGTGGAGGGGTGGGGACTGAAGCTTTCTTT	CASSEWGGGVGTEAFF
TRBD1	TRBJ2-1	TRBV7-9	-	TGTGCCAGCAGCTTAGTCCGGGACAGGGGCTACAATGAGCAGTTCTTC	CASSLVRDRGYNEQFF
TRBD1	TRBJ1-2	TRBV2	-	TGTGCCAGCAGATCCGCCGGGACAGTCTATGGCTACACCTTC	CASRSAGTVYGYTF
-	TRBJ2-3	TRBV12-3/TRBV12-4	-	TGTGCCAGCAGTTTACGGTCCACAGATACGCAGTATTTT	CASSLRSTDTQYF
TRBD1	TRBJ1-2	TRBV6-5	-	TGTGCCAGCAGCAGACAGGGAGCGGACTATGGCTACACCTTC	CASSRQGADYGYTF
-	TRBJ1-3	TRBV15	-	TGTGCCACCAGCAGACCACGAGACACCATATATTTT	CATSRPRDTIYF
-	TRBJ1-2	TRBV14	-	TGTGCCACTTCTGTACAGGGAAACTATGGCTACACCTTC	CATSVQGNYGYTF
TRBD1	TRBJ1-1	TRBV5-4	-	TGTGCCAGCAGTGAAAGGACAGGCAAAGCTTTCTTT	CASSERTGKAFF
TRBD2	TRBJ2-6	TRBV11-3	-	TGTGCCAGCTCCCGGGGGGGCTCTGGGGCCAACGTCCTGACTTTC	CASSRGGSGANVLTF
TRBD2	TRBJ2-2	TRBV6-4	-	TGTGCCAGCAGTGACACCCACGGGGGGGGAACCGGGGAGCTGTTTTTT	CASSDTHGGGTGELFF
-	TRBJ2-5	TRBV19	-	TGTGCCAGTAGTATGACCACAGCGGGTATGAGCCAAGAGACCCAGTACTTC	CASSMTTAGMSQETQYF
-	TRBJ1-4	TRBV15	-	TGTGCCACCAGCAGAAAAAGGAGCGGAAATGAAAAACTGTTTTTT	CATSRKRSGNEKLFF
TRBD1	TRBJ2-7	TRBV9	once	TGTGCCAGCAGCGTGGGGACAGGGGGCTCTTACGAGCAGTACTTC	CASSVGTGGSYEQYF
TRBD1	TRBJ1-6	TRBV2	once	TGTGCCAGCAGTGAATCGGGACAGCGATCCTATAATTCACCCCTCCACTTT	CASSESGQRSYNSPLHF
-	TRBJ2-7	TRBV7-3	-	TGTGCCAGCAGCCCCGGGGGATCGTTGTACGAGCAGTACTTC	CASSPGGSLYEQYF
-	TRBJ2-1	TRBV9	-	TGTGCCAGCAGCCCCCGAGGGGGGGCCTCCAATGAGCAGTTCTTC	CASSPRGGASNEQFF
-	TRBJ1-5	TRBV28	once	TGTGCCAGCAGTCCGGACACTAGCAATCAGCCCCAGCATTTT	CASSPDTSNQPQHF
-	TRBJ1-5	TRBV15	-	TGTGCCACCAGCAAGGCGGGGGTGCGTCAGCCCCAGCATTTT	CATSKAGVRQPQHF
-	TRBJ1-1	TRBV12-3/TRBV12-4	-	TGTGCCAGCAGGGGGCAGGAGAACACTGAAGCTTTCTTT	CASRGQENTEAFF
-	TRBJ2-7	TRBV28	-	TGTGCCAGCACCCGCGGCACCTACGAGCAGTACTTC	CASTRGTYEQYF